The 21 T cell receptor beta chains in this list originate from one sample, sequenced in a study of shared clonotypes between healthy human individuals. Only in-frame clones appear in the TCRdb table, and some are missing; sequencing was by immunoSEQ multiplex PCR. The table records over 2 million clones, 80% to 95% of them present only once. Material: naive CD4+ T cells from PBMCs. The subset here: CD45RA+ positively selected. The receptor source for this set is a man younger than 30 in good health. Some clones in this sample may be carry-over from other donors' samples.

On this clone: Other DNA sequences in this sample translate to the same CDR3. The chain is built from TRBV2 and TRBJ1-1; D might be TRBD1 (5 bases). Germline-derived CDR1 and CDR2 are SNHLY and FYNNEI. V lost 4 bases to trimming and J lost 5 bases, with 8 bases between them. The CDR3 runs to 12 residues. The CDR3 loop reads CASSAGPTEAFF. The CDR3 DNA follows: TGTGCCAGCAGTGCAGGGCCAACTGAAGCTTTCTTT.

The CDR3 bases are TGCAGCGTTGCGCCGGGAGATGAGACCCAGTACTTC. It codes for CSVAPGDETQYF. The chain uses TRBV29-1 and TRBJ2-5, with D perhaps TRBD2 (6 bases). CDR3 length: 12 amino acids. Trimming pared 4 bases from V and 5 bases from J, leaving 11 bases between. CDR1 SQVTM and CDR2 ANQGSEA come from the germline V gene.

V usage is TRBV25-1 and J usage is TRBJ2-3; 7 bases are a match to TRBD2. CDR1 and CDR2 (germline): MGHDK, SYGVNS. This CDR3 is 16 amino acids long. With V trimmed by 4 bases and J by 0 bases, 7 bases remained unmatched. CDR3 sequence reads: CASSAMGSGSTDTQYF. The CDR3 nucleotides read TGTGCCAGCAGTGCGATGGGTAGCGGGAGCACAGATACGCAGTATTTT.

The chain uses TRBV7-2 and TRBJ2-7; 7 bases align to TRBD2. Germline V lookup: CDR1 SGHTA, CDR2 FQGNSA. This CDR3 is built from 13 residues. Losses at the gene ends were 5 bases for V and 2 bases for J; bases not matched to a gene: 3. The CDR3 DNA is TGTGCCAGCAGCCCGGGACTACCCTACGAGCAGTACTTC. Translation: CASSPGLPYEQYF.

The chain carries TRBV5-1 and TRBJ2-6; 9 bases line up with TRBD2. The V segment lost 0 bases and the J segment 0 bases; nucleotides outside the gene matches: 10. The CDR3 is made up of 20 amino acids. From germline, CDR1 is SGHRS and CDR2 YFSETQ. The CDR3 nucleotides are TGCGCCAGCAGCTTGGTAGGTGGTCTAGCGGGACCCTCTGGGGCCAACGTCCTGACTTTC. As protein: CASSLVGGLAGPSGANVLTF. The full variable domain, in which reference TRBV5-1 and TRBJ2-6 provide the parts outside the CDR3, is KAGVTQTPRYLIKTRGQQVTLSCSPISGHRSVSWYQQTPGQGLQFLFEYFSETQRNKGNFPGRFSGRQFSNSRSEMNVSTLELGDSALYLCASSLVGGLAGPSGANVLTFGAGSRLTVL.

A note on this clone: The same CDR3 can be traced to other DNA sequences in this sample. The chain joins TRBV7-2 to TRBJ2-3; D remains ambiguous. V was trimmed by 4 bases and J by 1 base, leaving 6 bases between them. This CDR3 is 13 amino acids long. Germline lookup yields CDR1 SGHTA and CDR2 FQGNSA. The CDR3: CASSSSGTDTQYF. CDR3 nucleotides: TGTGCCAGCAGCTCTTCCGGCACAGATACGCAGTATTTT.

J is TRBJ2-6 and V is TRBV11-2; D unresolved. The germline V gene encodes CDR1 SGHAT and CDR2 FQNNGV. This CDR3 contains 15 residues. V lost 3 bases and J 0 bases, leaving 6 bases between the germline ends. The CDR3 reads CASSFTSSGANVLTF. In nucleotides, the CDR3 is TGTGCCAGCAGCTTTACGAGCTCTGGGGCCAACGTCCTGACTTTC.

This rearrangement joins TRBV28 to TRBJ1-1; D unclear. The CDR3 consists of 14 residues. Germline V gene lookup returns CDR1 MDHEN and CDR2 SYDVKM. V lost 2 bases, J lost 4 bases, and 11 bases lay in between. The DNA of the CDR3 is TGTGCCAGCAGTTTAGGTAGGCCTTCCACTGAAGCTTTCTTT. Translating it yields CASSLGRPSTEAFF.

V usage is TRBV7-9 and J usage is TRBJ2-7; TRBD1 aligns across 8 bases. The CDR3 consists of 12 residues. Germline V lookup: CDR1 SEHNR, CDR2 FQNEAQ (reference sequence). J lost 9 bases, V lost 4 bases, and 5 bases had no gene match. Here the CDR3 reads CASSSGQGGQYF. DNA for the CDR3: TGTGCCAGCAGCTCCGGACAGGGAGGGCAGTACTTC.

This rearrangement joins TRBV5-1 to TRBJ2-3, with D possibly TRBD1 on 6 matching bases. Trimming stripped 5 bases from V and 1 base from J, with 14 bases between. Germline V CDR1 and CDR2: SGHRS, YFSETQ. The length of the CDR3 is 15 residues. CDR3 sequence (DNA): TGCGCCAGCAGACTACGTGCAGGGGGCACAGATACGCAGTATTTT. Its translation: CASRLRAGGTDTQYF.

The chain is built from TRBV5-1 and TRBJ2-6; 7 positions agree with TRBD1. J lost 2 bases, V lost 4 bases, and 3 bases had no gene match. The CDR3 sequence is 15 residues long. Germline V lookup: CDR1 SGHRS, CDR2 YFSETQ. In DNA, the CDR3 is TGCGCCAGCAGCGAACAGGGGACTGGGGCCAACGTCCTGACTTTC. It codes for CASSEQGTGANVLTF.

The gene calls are TRBV7-2 and TRBJ2-7; 10 bases line up with TRBD2. The trim removed 4 bases at V and 4 bases at J, leaving 4 bases unmatched. The CDR3 covers 14 residues. In germline, CDR1 is SGHTA, CDR2 FQGNSA. CDR3 DNA: TGTGCCAGCAGCTCAAGACTAGCGGGTTACGAGCAGTACTTC. Encoded protein: CASSSRLAGYEQYF.

The V and J genes are TRBV5-1 and TRBJ2-3; no reliable D call. V was clipped by 9 bases and J by 2 bases, with 16 bases between them. Germline CDR1 SGHRS, CDR2 YFSETQ. The CDR3 has 14 residues. The CDR3 here is CATRTEPNTDTQYF. The CDR3 nucleotides read TGCGCCACCAGAACCGAACCAAACACAGATACGCAGTATTTT.

This rearrangement joins TRBV18 to TRBJ2-3, with TRBD2 identical over 9 bases. V gave up 2 bases and J gave up 0 bases; unmatched junction bases: 6. This CDR3 region has 17 residues. Germline assignment: CDR1 KGHSH and CDR2 LQKENI. This chain's CDR3 is CASSPSIAGASTDTQYF. CDR3 sequence (DNA): TGTGCCAGCTCACCATCTATAGCGGGAGCTAGCACAGATACGCAGTATTTT. Variable domain in full (rest from reference TRBV18 and TRBJ2-3): NAGVMQNPRHLVRRRGQEARLRCSPMKGHSHVYWYRQLPEEGLKFMVYLQKENIIDESGMPKERFSAEFPKEGPSILRIQQVVRGDSAAYFCASSPSIAGASTDTQYFGPGTRLTVL.

The chain couples TRBV11-3 to TRBJ2-3; 7 bases align to TRBD1. Germline values: CDR1 SGHNT, CDR2 YENEEA. Unmatched junction bases numbered 13, after V lost 5 bases and J lost 5 bases. The CDR3 totals 16 residues. CDR3 region: CASSLGAGGKGDTQYF. In nucleotides, the CDR3 is TGTGCCAGCAGCCTCGGCGCAGGGGGAAAGGGAGATACGCAGTATTTT.

The gene calls are TRBV4-2 and TRBJ1-6, with D perhaps TRBD1 (6 bases). This CDR3 is built from 17 residues. Germline CDR1 and CDR2: LGHNA and YNFKEQ. Trimming took off 3 bases at V and 0 bases at J, with 12 bases between the two ends. In DNA form, the CDR3 reads TGTGCCAGCAGCCAGCCCACAGGGAGCTCCTATAATTCACCCCTCCACTTT. Protein product: CASSQPTGSSYNSPLHF.

The gene calls are TRBV18 and TRBJ1-5; tentative D call: TRBD1 (5 bases). Trimming pared 6 bases from V and 2 bases from J, leaving 8 bases between. CDR1 and CDR2 from the germline V gene are KGHSH and LQKENI. This CDR3 has 13 amino acids. The CDR3 loop reads CASSGDRNQPQHF. The CDR3 nucleotides read TGTGCCAGCTCGGGGGATCGCAATCAGCCCCAGCATTTT.

A word on this clone: Other DNA sequences in the same sample also yield this CDR3. The chain combines TRBV28 with TRBJ1-1; D is ambiguous. The CDR3 sequence is 12 residues long. Trimming removed 6 bases at V and 1 base at J, with 6 bases between. Per the germline V gene, CDR1 is MDHEN and CDR2 is SYDVKM. CDR3: CASRLRNTEAFF. In nucleotides, the CDR3 is TGTGCCAGCAGGCTGAGGAACACTGAAGCTTTCTTT.

This clone appeared a single time. The chain employs TRBV7-7 and TRBJ2-5, with TRBD1 matching over 8 bases. The ends lost 5 bases at V and 5 bases at J; junction bases unmatched: 10. CDR3 length: 15 residues. Per germline, CDR1 SSHAT and CDR2 FNYEAQ (reference sequence). The CDR3 here is CASSPQTGDAETQYF. The CDR3 coding sequence is TGTGCCAGCAGCCCCCAGACAGGGGACGCCGAGACCCAGTACTTC. Looking up the rest from reference TRBV7-7 and TRBJ2-5 gives the full variable domain: GAGVSQSPRYKVTKRGQDVTLRCDPISSHATLYWYQQALGQGPEFLTYFNYEAQPDKSGLPSDRFSAERPEGSISTLTIQRTEQRDSAMYRCASSPQTGDAETQYFGPGTRLLVL.

V and J are TRBV11-2 and TRBJ1-2; 12 bases line up with TRBD1. The CDR3 totals 15 residues. J gave up 5 bases and V 4 bases, and 5 bases lay outside the gene matches. In germline, CDR1 is SGHAT, CDR2 FQNNGV. The chain's CDR3 is CASSSLGQGAYGYTF. The DNA of the CDR3 is TGTGCCAGCAGCTCCCTGGGACAGGGGGCTTATGGCTACACCTTC.

J is TRBJ2-5 and V is TRBV6-6, with TRBD2 as a possible D gene (6 bases). V lost 0 bases and J lost 4, with 12 bases in between. Germline CDR1 and CDR2: MNHNY and SVGAGI (reference sequence). The CDR3 is made up of 15 amino acids. CDR3 region: CASSYSIRAGETQYF. The CDR3 DNA sequence: TGTGCCAGCAGTTACTCGATACGAGCGGGAGAGACCCAGTACTTC.